This TCR beta chain was recovered during a study of CD8+ T cells in alopecia areata. Findings and caveats of the study: Lesional scalp, especially alopecia totalis/universalis, showed higher clonality than normal scalp.

Extraction of RNA preceded its reverse transcription into cDNA, which served as the sequencing template. Sequenced by immunoSEQ multiplex PCR; TCRdb stores in-frame clones only, minus some. The table lists about 64,000 clones, around 44% of them singletons, with roughly half in the top ten. Both peripheral blood and punch biopsies of lesional scalp skin were obtained from patients who had alopecia areata. PBMC-derived CD4+ and CD8+ T cells were sorted. The V and J ends lost 7 bases and 5 bases, in that order; junction bases with no gene match: 6. Germline assignment: CDR1 MNHEY and CDR2 SMNVEV (reference sequence). This CDR3 region has 14 residues. About this clone itself: Its antigen is unknown.

This clonotype was sampled from a human donor with alopecia areata. The gene calls are TRBV27 and TRBJ2-2; the match to TRBD2 covers 8 bases. The sample consisted of NKG2D-low CD8+ T cells sorted from blood. CDR3 sequence reads: CASTRGGHTGELFF. CDR3 DNA sequence: TGTGCCAGCACTCGGGGGGGACATACCGGGGAGCTGTTTTTT.